This T cell receptor (beta chain) stems from a study of cytomegalovirus exposure and HLA in healthy donors. Study-level information: Inside one of the first data releases sat some 85 million unique TCRs taken from HLA-typed donors.

Use of 60 Vbeta and 13 Jbeta primers characterized the PCR. The protocol was immunoSEQ multiplex PCR, while the TCRdb copy is restricted to in-frame clones and leaves out a portion. The sample's table shows fewer than 60,000 clones. The CDR3 consists of 13 residues. Per the germline V gene, CDR1 is SGHTA and CDR2 is FQGTGA. Trimming shortened V by 3 bases and J by 9 bases, and 14 bases separated the two germline ends. Points from the study as a whole: Presence/absence analyses rested on an assumption that sequencing depth was roughly uniform across donors. Researchers had no immune exposure information except CMV serostatus available. Most TCR beta V segments were productive about 87% or about 30% of the time in an earlier analysis.

As regards this clone: Its antigen is still unknown.

V is TRBV7-3 and J is TRBJ1-1; D gene uncertain. Sequencing was done on a sample of PBMCs. The clonotype comes from a woman between 40 and 55 years old in good health and CMV-seronegative. The CDR3 protein is CASSLGGPPQAFF. CDR3 nucleotide sequence: TGTGCCAGCAGCTTGGGAGGGCCTCCTCAAGCTTTCTTT.